This T cell receptor (beta chain) was sequenced during a study of Ad26.COV2.S vaccination and SARS-CoV-2 variants. Study overall: Intramuscular Ad26.COV2.S at 5x10^10 or 1x10^11 viral particles. Regarding the study as a whole: Relative to placebo recipients, vaccine recipients exhibited elevated spike-specific TCR breadth.

Described treatment: roughly 19 received Ad26.COV2.S at low or high dose, single or two shots; five or six received placebo; per-sample allocation not given. Sample collection was performed on day 63 after the first vaccine or placebo injection. Produced via immunoSEQ multiplex PCR; TCRdb's table is partial and in-frame only. Altogether about 390,000 clones are present, approximately 91% being singletons, with the ten largest covering 3.5%. In the case of this clone: Its antigen is not identified.

In germline, CDR1 is LGHDT, CDR2 YNNKEL (reference sequence). The CDR3 spans 13 residues. V was clipped by 6 bases and J by 4 bases; unmatched bases: 6. The V and J genes are TRBV3-1 (or the pseudogene TRBV3-2) and TRBJ2-7; 7 nucleotides line up with TRBD1. This specimen consisted of peripheral blood, obtained in a trial of Ad26.COV2.S vaccine versus placebo. The sequence was obtained from a person between 18 and 65 years old who received the Ad26.COV2.S COVID-19 vaccine or a placebo. The DNA of the CDR3 is TGTGCCAGCAGTGAGGGGGCCCCTTACGAGCAGTACTTC. This translates into CASSEGAPYEQYF.